This T cell receptor beta chain was recorded in a study of early T cells in non-severe SARS-CoV-2 infection. Study as a whole: Bulk RNA from unsorted whole blood was sequenced; chains were unpaired. Study-wide points: Private and CD4 specificities were missed by VDJdb matching, which favored anti-spike CD8 responses.

With V trimmed by 7 bases and J by 4 bases, 10 bases remained unmatched. Germline lookup yields CDR1 SEHNR and CDR2 FQNEAQ (reference sequence). CDR3 length: 15 residues. Individually, cDNA molecules had unique molecular identifiers attached to them. One entry per CDR3 protein, called by TCRdb with MiXCR from the 5' RACE reads. The sample carries 65,000 to 85,000 distinct CDR3 sequences, over 10% recorded once. This clonotype was observed a handful of times. What it binds is unknown. The source of this sequence is an adult who was a healthcare worker with PCR-confirmed SARS-CoV-2 infection or an uninfected control (not recorded which). The chain recombines TRBV7-9 with TRBJ2-1; 7 positions match TRBD2. Sequenced sample: whole blood. Here the CDR3 reads CASTPPGLPYNEQFF. CDR3 DNA sequence: TGTGCCAGCACTCCACCGGGACTACCATACAATGAGCAGTTCTTC. The full variable domain, its missing parts supplied by reference TRBV7-9 and TRBJ2-1, is DTGVSQNPRHKITKRGQNVTFRCDPISEHNRLYWYRQTLGQGPEFLTYFQNEAQLEKSRLLSDRFSAERPKGSFSTLEIQRTEQGDSAMYLCASTPPGLPYNEQFFGPGTRLTVL.